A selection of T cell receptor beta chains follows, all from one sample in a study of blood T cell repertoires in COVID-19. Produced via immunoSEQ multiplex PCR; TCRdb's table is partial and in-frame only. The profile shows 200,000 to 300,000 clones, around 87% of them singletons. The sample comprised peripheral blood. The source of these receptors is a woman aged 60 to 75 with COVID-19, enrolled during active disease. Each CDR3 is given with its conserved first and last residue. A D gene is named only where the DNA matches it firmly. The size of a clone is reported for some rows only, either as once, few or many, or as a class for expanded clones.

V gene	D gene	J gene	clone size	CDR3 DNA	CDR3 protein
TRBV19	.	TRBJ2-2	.	TGTGCCAGTAGTATATCGGGGAACACCGGGGAGCTGTTTTTT	CASSISGNTGELFF
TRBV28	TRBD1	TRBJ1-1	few	TGTGCCAGCAGGGACGACAGGGGACGTATGAACACTGAAGCTTTCTTT	CASRDDRGRMNTEAFF
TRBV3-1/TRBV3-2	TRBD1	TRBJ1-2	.	TGTGCCAGCAGCTTAGGACAGGGGATCTATGGCTACACCTTC	CASSLGQGIYGYTF
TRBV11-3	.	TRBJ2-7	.	TGTGCCAGCAGACACACTTGTCAGCAGCGGGCCTACGAGCAGTACTTC	CASRHTCQQRAYEQYF
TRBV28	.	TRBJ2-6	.	TGTGCCAGCACCCTGAGGTCTGGGGCCAACGTCCTGACTTTC	CASTLRSGANVLTF
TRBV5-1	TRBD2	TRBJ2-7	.	TGCGCCAGCAGCTTGGGGGCGGGAGCTTCTAACGAGCAGTACTTC	CASSLGAGASNEQYF
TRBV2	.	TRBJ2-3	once	TGTGCCAGCAGGGGGCTCTATACGCAGTATTTT	CASRGLYTQYF
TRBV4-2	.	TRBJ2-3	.	TGTGCCAGCAGCCAAGAAGGCAGGGCTAGCACAGATACGCAGTATTTT	CASSQEGRASTDTQYF
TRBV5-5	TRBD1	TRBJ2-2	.	TGTGCCAGCAGCTTGGGGACAGGCACCGGGGAGCTGTTTTTT	CASSLGTGTGELFF
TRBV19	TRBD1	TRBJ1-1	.	TGTGCCAGTAGCGACAGGGGTAACACTGAAGCTTTCTTT	CASSDRGNTEAFF
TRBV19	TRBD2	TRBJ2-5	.	TGTGCCAGTAGTAGAACTAGCGGCCAAGAGACCCAGTACTTC	CASSRTSGQETQYF
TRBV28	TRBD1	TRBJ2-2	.	TGTGCCAGCAGTCTGGACAGGGGGGTTAGCACCGGGGAGCTGTTTTTT	CASSLDRGVSTGELFF
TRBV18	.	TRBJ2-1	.	TGTGCCAGCTCACCACCGACAGTAGGGCGCTACAATGAGCAGTTCTTC	CASSPPTVGRYNEQFF
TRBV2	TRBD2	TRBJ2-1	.	TGTGCCAGCAGTAGCGGGACCTACAATGAGCAGTTCTTC	CASSSGTYNEQFF
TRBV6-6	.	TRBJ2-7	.	TGTGCCAGCTCCTCGGGGGTCCTACGGGAGCAGTACTTC	CASSSGVLREQYF
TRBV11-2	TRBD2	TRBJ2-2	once	TGTGCCAGCAGCTGGGGACTAGCGGGATACACCGGGGAGCTGTTTTTT	CASSWGLAGYTGELFF
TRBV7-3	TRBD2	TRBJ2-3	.	TGTGCCAGCAGCTTAAGTACGGGAAGCGGGAGGGCCACAGATACGCAGTATTTT	CASSLSTGSGRATDTQYF
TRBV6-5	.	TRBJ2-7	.	TGTGCCAGCACCAGGGTCCTCTCCTACGAGCAGTACTTC	CASTRVLSYEQYF
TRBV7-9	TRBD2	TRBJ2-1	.	TGTGCCAGCAGCATAGCGGGGCTAGCGGGAGGAAATGAGCAGTTCTTC	CASSIAGLAGGNEQFF
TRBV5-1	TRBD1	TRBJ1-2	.	TGCGCCAGCAGCTTGGGGGGACAGACTATCTATGGCTACACCTTC	CASSLGGQTIYGYTF
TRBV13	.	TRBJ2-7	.	TGTGCCAGCAGCACGAGGCCGCCGCATGAGCAGTACTTC	CASSTRPPHEQYF
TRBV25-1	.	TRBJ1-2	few	TGTGCCAGCAGTCCGCGGGGGGGCAGCGGCTACACCTTC	CASSPRGGSGYTF
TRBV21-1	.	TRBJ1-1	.	TGTGCCAGCAGCTCGTCCACTACAAAACGGAACACTGAAGCTTTCTTT	CASSSSTTKRNTEAFF
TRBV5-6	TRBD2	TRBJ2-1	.	TGTGCCAGCAGCTTTAAATTAGCGGGAGGCTACAATGAGCAGTTCTTC	CASSFKLAGGYNEQFF
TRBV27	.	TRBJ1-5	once	TGTGCCAGCAGTGCACAGGGTCTCAATCAGCCCCAGCATTTT	CASSAQGLNQPQHF
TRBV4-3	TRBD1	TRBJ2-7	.	TGCGCCAGCAGCCAAGATTTAGGACAGGGCTCCTACGAGCAGTACTTC	CASSQDLGQGSYEQYF
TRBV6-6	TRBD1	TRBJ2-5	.	TGTGCCAGCAGCCGCTCCGCGGGACAGGGGTTGGAGACCCAGTACTTC	CASSRSAGQGLETQYF
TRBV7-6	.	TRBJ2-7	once	TGTGCCAGCAGCTTAGTGACAGCCAGCTCCTACGAGCAGTACTTC	CASSLVTASSYEQYF
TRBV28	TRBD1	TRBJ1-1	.	TGTGCCAGCATGCGACAGGGGGTATCGATTTTCTTT	CASMRQGVSIFF
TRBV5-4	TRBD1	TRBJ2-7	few	TGTGCCAGCAGCTTGGCAGGGGGCATTTACGAGCAGTACTTC	CASSLAGGIYEQYF
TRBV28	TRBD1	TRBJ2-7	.	TGTGCCAGCCTCCCGCCAGGGGGCTCCTACGAGCAGTACTTC	CASLPPGGSYEQYF
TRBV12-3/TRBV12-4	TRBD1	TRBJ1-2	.	TGTGCCAGCACCCCCGGGACAGGGTATGGCTACACCTTC	CASTPGTGYGYTF
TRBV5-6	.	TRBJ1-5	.	TGTGCCAGCAGCATACCGGGACATCTAGTTTATAGCAATCAGCCCCAGCATTTT	CASSIPGHLVYSNQPQHF
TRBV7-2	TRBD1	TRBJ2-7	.	TGTGCCAGCAGCTTAGAGACAGGGGCCTCCTACGAGCAGTACTTC	CASSLETGASYEQYF
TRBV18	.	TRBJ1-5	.	TGTGCCAGCTCACCGGGCGGGGGGGAAACTCAGCCCCAGCATTTT	CASSPGGGETQPQHF
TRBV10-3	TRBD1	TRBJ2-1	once	TGTGCCCAACGAGGGACAGGGTCCGATGAGCAGTTCTTC	CAQRGTGSDEQFF
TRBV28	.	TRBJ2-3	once	TGTGCCAGCAGTTTCCTCAAAGGGGGCACAGATACGCAGTATTTT	CASSFLKGGTDTQYF
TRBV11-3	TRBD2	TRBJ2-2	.	TGTGCCAGCAGCTTAGGACTAGCGGGACCTGTCAGCGGGGAGCTGTTTTTT	CASSLGLAGPVSGELFF
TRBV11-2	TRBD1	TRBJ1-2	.	TGTGCCAGCAGCACCTCAGGGGGAGGCTACACCTTC	CASSTSGGGYTF
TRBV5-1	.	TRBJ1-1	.	TGCGCCAGCAGCTTGAGAGGGTTTGAAGCTTTCTTT	CASSLRGFEAFF
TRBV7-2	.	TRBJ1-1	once	TGTGCCAGCAGACCCCTCGGGGGGGTGAACACTGAAGCTTTCTTT	CASRPLGGVNTEAFF
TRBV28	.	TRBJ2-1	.	TGTGCCAGCAGTTCACCGGGGTACAATGAGCAGTTCTTC	CASSSPGYNEQFF
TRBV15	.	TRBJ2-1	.	TGTGCCACCAGCAGAGGACAGCCCTTCTACAATGAGCAGTTCTTC	CATSRGQPFYNEQFF
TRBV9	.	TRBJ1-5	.	TGTGCCAGCAGCGTAGCTGCGGGGCGCGATCAGCCCCAGCATTTT	CASSVAAGRDQPQHF
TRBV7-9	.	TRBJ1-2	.	TGTGCCAGCAGCTTCGCAGGGTTTGATGGCTACACCTTC	CASSFAGFDGYTF
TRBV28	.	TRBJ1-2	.	TGTGCCAGCAGTTTGGGCGGGGGGAACTATGGCTACACCTTC	CASSLGGGNYGYTF
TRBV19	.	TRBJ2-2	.	TGTGCCAGTAGTAGACTCGACAGAACGCACACCGGGGAGCTGTTTTTT	CASSRLDRTHTGELFF
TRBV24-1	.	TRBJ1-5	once	TGTGCCACCAGTAGGGGTTTCGCTCAGCCCCAGCATTTT	CATSRGFAQPQHF
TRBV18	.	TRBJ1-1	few	TGTGCCAGCTCATCAACAGCGAACACTGAAGCTTTCTTT	CASSSTANTEAFF
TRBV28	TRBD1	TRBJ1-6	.	TGTGCCAGCAGCCCGGGACAGTCCTCCTATAATTCACCCCTCCACTTT	CASSPGQSSYNSPLHF